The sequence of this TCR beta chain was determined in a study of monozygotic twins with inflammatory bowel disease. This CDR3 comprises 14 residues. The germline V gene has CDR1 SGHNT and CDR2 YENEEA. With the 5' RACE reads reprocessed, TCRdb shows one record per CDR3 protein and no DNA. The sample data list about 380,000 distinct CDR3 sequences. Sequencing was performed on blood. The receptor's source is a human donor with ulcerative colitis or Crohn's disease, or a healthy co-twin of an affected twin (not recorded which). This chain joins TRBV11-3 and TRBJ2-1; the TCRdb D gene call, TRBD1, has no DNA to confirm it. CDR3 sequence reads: CASSQDRASNEQFF.